The 29 T cell receptor beta chains in this list originate from one sample, sequenced in a study of beta chain features in type 1 diabetes. The study reverse transcribed the entire isolated RNA, so it sequenced expressed TCRB transcripts. Data came from immunoSEQ multiplex PCR; TCRdb stores just in-frame clones and leaves some out. The sample records some 400,000 clones, less than 15% being singletons. Source material: naive CD4+ T cells from blood. The receptors originated from a woman aged 18-30 years in good health.

The J gene is TRBJ1-1, the V gene TRBV4-3; D is ambiguous. The CDR3 is 14 amino acids. Germline assignment: CDR1 LGHNA and CDR2 YSLEER. The V end lost 1 base, the J end lost 1 base, and 7 bases lay between the germline ends. The DNA for the CDR3 is TGCGCCAGCAGCCAAGGGGCGGGGAACACTGAAGCTTTCTTT. It specifies CASSQGAGNTEAFF.

The V call is TRBV5-1, the J call TRBJ1-2; TRBD1 aligns across 8 bases. Germline V lookup: CDR1 SGHRS, CDR2 YFSETQ. The V and J ends lost 1 base and 8 bases, in that order; junction bases with no gene match: 4. This CDR3 comprises 13 residues. CDR3 region: CASSLQGAEGYTF. The CDR3 bases are TGCGCCAGCAGCTTGCAGGGGGCGGAGGGCTACACCTTC.

This clone was detected a few times. The V and J genes are TRBV30 and TRBJ1-4; D uncertain. This CDR3 is 11 amino acids long. V lost 2 bases, J lost 9 bases, and 7 bases lay in between. Germline V gene lookup returns CDR1 GTSNPN and CDR2 SVGIG (reference sequence). CDR3 nucleotides: TGTGCCTGGAGTCTGAACAAAAAACTGTTTTTT. The encoded protein is CAWSLNKKLFF.

The J gene is TRBJ1-3, the V gene TRBV29-1, with 9 bases aligning to TRBD1. Germline V gene sequence: CDR1 SQVTM, CDR2 ANQGSEA. CDR3 length equals 16 residues. V was pared by 4 bases and J by 7 bases, with 14 bases of the junction left unmatched. DNA for the CDR3: TGCAGCGTTGGGGGCTGGGCAGGTGGGACAGGGAACACCATATATTTT. It yields the protein CSVGGWAGGTGNTIYF.

The rearrangement links TRBV7-2 to TRBJ2-3, with unresolved D. Trimming pared 1 base from V and 4 bases from J, leaving 6 bases between. In germline, CDR1 is SGHTA, CDR2 FQGNSA. CDR3 length: 13 amino acids. DNA of the CDR3: TGTGCCAGCAGCTTAGTTGCGGCAGATACGCAGTATTTT. The encoded protein is CASSLVAADTQYF.

This clone was detected a few times. The rearrangement joins TRBV30 to TRBJ2-5; TRBD1 agrees at 8 bases. The CDR3 covers 12 residues. V lost 4 bases to trimming and J lost 9 bases; unmatched junction nucleotides: 7. Per the germline V gene, CDR1 is GTSNPN and CDR2 is SVGIG (reference sequence). The CDR3: CAWTTGGRAQYF. The CDR3 DNA reads TGTGCCTGGACCACAGGGGGGCGGGCCCAGTACTTC.

This chain uses TRBV29-1 with TRBJ1-2, with 8 nucleotides matching TRBD1. V gave up 6 bases and J gave up 5 bases; unmatched junction bases: 2. Germline V lookup: CDR1 SQVTM, CDR2 ANQGSEA. This CDR3 region has 11 residues. The CDR3 region is CSVGQVYGYTF. The CDR3 DNA sequence: TGCAGCGTGGGACAGGTGTATGGCTACACCTTC.

This clone turned up a few times. V is TRBV18 and J is TRBJ2-2, with D maybe TRBD1 (6 bases). This CDR3 is 14 amino acids long. CDR1 and CDR2 from the germline V gene are KGHSH and LQKENI. The V end lost 5 bases, the J end lost 1 base, and 8 bases lay between the germline ends. The DNA for the CDR3 is TGTGCCAGCTCAGGGGGACAGAACACCGGGGAGCTGTTTTTT. Translated: CASSGGQNTGELFF.

The chain has TRBV11-1 and TRBJ1-1; the match to TRBD1 covers 9 bases. CDR1 is SGHAT, CDR2 FQDESV, per germline (reference sequence). The V and J ends lost 7 bases and 10 bases, in that order; junction bases with no gene match: 10. The CDR3 consists of 13 residues. This chain's CDR3 is CASNPGQGDGAFF. The CDR3, as DNA: TGTGCCAGCAACCCGGGACAGGGTGACGGAGCTTTCTTT.

This clone showed up just a few times. This chain joins TRBV9 and TRBJ2-3; a possible D gene is TRBD1 (6 bases). The CDR3 has 16 residues. CDR1 is SGDLS and CDR2 is YYNGEE in the germline V gene. V lost 0 bases to trimming and J lost 3 bases, with 14 bases between them. CDR3 region: CASSVGGRGWTDTQYF. The CDR3, as DNA: TGTGCCAGCAGCGTAGGTGGCAGGGGTTGGACAGATACGCAGTATTTT. The entire variable domain, with the rest obtained from reference TRBV9 and TRBJ2-3, is as follows: DSGVTQTPKHLITATGQRVTLRCSPRSGDLSVYWYQQSLDQGLQFLIQYYNGEERAKGNILERFSAQQFPDLHSELNLSSLELGDSALYFCASSVGGRGWTDTQYFGPGTRLTVL.

This clone was seen only a few times. The rearrangement links TRBV25-1 to TRBJ2-1, with D tentatively TRBD2 (6 bases). CDR1 and CDR2 from the germline V gene are MGHDK and SYGVNS. CDR3 length equals 16 residues. With 4 bases removed from V and 3 bases from J, the gap between germline ends came to 16 bases. CDR3 amino acids: CASSGAGGMIYNEQFF. The CDR3 bases are TGTGCCAGCAGTGGGGCCGGAGGGATGATCTACAATGAGCAGTTCTTC. The whole variable domain, remainder taken from reference TRBV25-1 and TRBJ2-1, is EADIYQTPRYLVIGTGKKITLECSQTMGHDKMYWYQQDPGMELHLIHYSYGVNSTEKGDLSSESTVSRIRTEHFPLTLESARPSHTSQYLCASSGAGGMIYNEQFFGPGTRLTVL.

The table lists this clone with a few counts. The V call is TRBV2, the J call TRBJ2-1, with a tentative D call TRBD2 (7 bases). Germline values: CDR1 SNHLY, CDR2 FYNNEI. Trimming pared 7 bases from V and 7 bases from J, leaving 14 bases between. CDR3 length: 13 amino acids. The DNA for the CDR3 is TGTGCCAGCATGGGGGAGGGGGGGAATGAGCAGTTCTTC. Encoded protein: CASMGEGGNEQFF.

This clone was detected only a few times. The CDR3 sequence is CASRARGHSYEQYF. In DNA, the CDR3 is TGTGCCAGCAGGGCGAGGGGGCACTCCTACGAGCAGTACTTC. V gene TRBV2 combines with J gene TRBJ2-7, with 7 bases lining up with TRBD1. Germline-derived CDR1 and CDR2 are SNHLY and FYNNEI. The CDR3 is 14 residues long. Trimming took 6 bases from V and 0 from J; bases not matched to a gene: 5.

There are a few counts of this clone. V is TRBV28 and J is TRBJ1-5; TRBD1 matches 7 bases. Germline CDR1 and CDR2: MDHEN and SYDVKM. The junction had 6 bases not matched to a gene; V was cut back by 7 bases and J by 3 bases. This CDR3 comprises 14 residues. The CDR3 DNA is TGTGCCAGCATTCAACAGGGGAACAATCAGCCCCAGCATTTT. Protein product: CASIQQGNNQPQHF.

This clone was counted between two and nine times. V and J are TRBV20-1 and TRBJ2-3; D not certain. The CDR3 is 11 amino acids. Trimming shortened V by 6 bases and J by 1 base, and 5 bases separated the two germline ends. The germline gives CDR1 DFQATT, CDR2 SNEGSKA (reference sequence). CDR3 amino acids: CSARGTDTQYF. In DNA, the CDR3 is TGCAGTGCCCGTGGCACAGATACGCAGTATTTT.

This sequence joins TRBV18 and TRBJ2-7; TRBD2 matches at 7 bases. Germline CDR1 reads KGHSH; CDR2 reads LQKENI. The CDR3 contains 14 residues. The V segment lost 3 bases and the J segment 3 bases; nucleotides outside the gene matches: 5. The CDR3 sequence is CASSPLAEGYEQYF. The CDR3 region has the DNA TGTGCCAGCTCACCTCTAGCGGAGGGCTACGAGCAGTACTTC.

The genes are TRBV10-3 and TRBJ2-7; D is perhaps TRBD2 (6 bases). The germline gives CDR1 ENHRY, CDR2 SYGVKD. The CDR3 has 15 amino acids. V lost 5 bases and J 0 bases, leaving 14 bases between the germline ends. The CDR3: CAISSGTRASYEQYF. As DNA, the CDR3 is TGTGCCATCAGTTCCGGGACTCGGGCCTCCTACGAGCAGTACTTC.

This clone has more than one count but fewer than ten. This rearrangement joins TRBV5-1 to TRBJ2-6, with 9 positions matching TRBD1. The CDR3 runs 17 residues. Looked up from germline, CDR1 is SGHRS and CDR2 is YFSETQ. V was clipped by 3 bases and J by 4 bases; unmatched bases: 8. CDR3 DNA: TGCGCCAGCAGCTACCGGGACAGGGAGGCCGGGGCCAACGTCCTGACTTTC. It codes for CASSYRDREAGANVLTF.

The table lists this clone with a few counts. V usage is TRBV19 and J usage is TRBJ2-1; possible D gene TRBD2, 5 bases. The germline V gene has CDR1 LNHDA and CDR2 SQIVND (reference sequence). V gave up 6 bases and J gave up 5 bases, with 14 bases separating them. CDR3 size: 14 residues. The CDR3 region has the DNA TGTGCCAGTAGCCCCGGGATCACAAACAATGAGCAGTTCTTC. It specifies CASSPGITNNEQFF.

This clone was counted a few times. This chain joins TRBV6-4 and TRBJ2-2, with D uncertain. This CDR3 is built from 14 residues. Germline V gives CDR1 MRHNA, CDR2 SNTAGT. The germline V and J ends were trimmed by 8 bases and 0 bases, with 10 bases remaining between them. CDR3 region: CASQASTNTGELFF. The CDR3 DNA reads TGTGCCAGCCAGGCCAGTACGAACACCGGGGAGCTGTTTTTT.

The V and J genes are TRBV2 and TRBJ1-5; D is uncertain. Germline-derived CDR1 and CDR2 are SNHLY and FYNNEI. CDR3 length equals 16 residues. V shed 3 bases and J shed 0 bases, with 12 bases lying between them. The CDR3 DNA reads as TGTGCCAGCAGTGAGCGGCTACCTCATAGCAATCAGCCCCAGCATTTT. Its translation: CASSERLPHSNQPQHF.

The chain joins TRBV11-2 to TRBJ2-3, with 9 bases identical to TRBD2. With 3 bases clipped from V and 0 bases from J, the junction kept 4 bases outside the gene matches. The length of the CDR3 is 16 residues. Per the germline V gene, CDR1 is SGHAT and CDR2 is FQNNGV. CDR3 DNA: TGTGCCAGCAGCTTTACTAGCGGGCCTAGCACAGATACGCAGTATTTT. Amino acid sequence: CASSFTSGPSTDTQYF.

This clone has only a few counts. J is TRBJ2-7 and V is TRBV6-5, with TRBD2 as a possible D gene (5 bases). Per germline, CDR1 MNHEY and CDR2 SVGAGI. The CDR3 spans 12 residues. V was trimmed by 6 bases and J by 0 bases, leaving 6 bases between them. This CDR3 is CASRRDSYEQYF. CDR3 DNA sequence: TGTGCCAGCAGGAGGGACTCCTACGAGCAGTACTTC.

The table lists this clone with a few counts. Other DNA sequences in the sample encode the same CDR3. The CDR3: CSASNEKLFF. The CDR3 coding sequence is TGCAGTGCCAGTAATGAAAAACTGTTTTTT. The genes are TRBV20-1 and TRBJ1-4; D is undetermined. The CDR3 sequence is 10 residues long. Germline CDR1 and CDR2: DFQATT and SNEGSKA (reference sequence). The V and J ends lost 6 bases and 4 bases respectively, with 3 bases between them.

The CDR3 protein is CASSPGASGRRETQYF. The CDR3 DNA sequence: TGTGCCAGCAGCCCCGGGGCTAGCGGGAGGAGGGAGACCCAGTACTTC. This rearrangement joins TRBV7-9 to TRBJ2-5; 11 bases map to TRBD2. Per the germline V gene, CDR1 is SEHNR and CDR2 is FQNEAQ (reference sequence). The CDR3 extends over 16 amino acids. Losses at the gene ends were 5 bases for V and 5 bases for J; bases not matched to a gene: 10.

The J gene is TRBJ2-7, the V gene TRBV27, with a tentative D call TRBD2 (5 bases). Trimming took 4 bases from V and 2 from J, leaving 9 bases between them. The CDR3 contains 13 residues. Germline CDR1 reads MNHEY; CDR2 reads SMNVEV (reference sequence). The CDR3 bases are TGTGCCAGCAGTTGGTTAGCGACCTACGAGCAGTACTTC. It is translated as CASSWLATYEQYF.

The chain couples TRBV5-1 to TRBJ2-7; 7 positions agree with TRBD1. The CDR3 loop spans 15 amino acids. V lost 2 bases to trimming and J lost 2 bases; unmatched junction nucleotides: 7. Germline V gives CDR1 SGHRS, CDR2 YFSETQ. CDR3 loop: CASSFNTGAPYEQYF. CDR3 DNA sequence: TGCGCCAGCAGCTTCAATACAGGGGCCCCCTACGAGCAGTACTTC.

The V and J genes are TRBV27 and TRBJ1-5; D unclear. This CDR3 contains 15 residues. Germline V lookup: CDR1 MNHEY, CDR2 SMNVEV (reference sequence). V dropped 5 bases and J dropped 1 base, with 12 bases sitting between them. CDR3 in amino acids: CASSAERYSNQPQHF. CDR3 nucleotides: TGTGCCAGCAGTGCAGAGAGGTACAGCAATCAGCCCCAGCATTTT.

This clone has only a few counts. The V call is TRBV7-8, the J call TRBJ2-1; TRBD2 matches 10 bases. CDR1 is SGHVS and CDR2 is FQNEAQ in the germline V gene. The length of the CDR3 is 16 residues. The J segment lost 6 bases and the V segment lost 1 base, leaving 6 bases of the junction unmatched. For the CDR3, the DNA is TGTGCCAGCAGCTTAGGGAAGCGGGAGGGCCGCAATGAGCAGTTCTTC. Protein sequence: CASSLGKREGRNEQFF.